Below are 4 T cell receptor beta chains sequenced from a single sample in a study of T cell repertoires in cytomegalovirus infection. For these TCRs, the target antigens are not known. TCRdb analysed the reads with MiXCR anew, one entry per CDR3 protein. The table has about 120,000 distinct CDR3 sequences, over 9.5% seen once; the top ten hold approximately 30%. The specimen sequenced was PBMCs, sequenced either directly or after in vitro stimulation (not recorded which). Receptors originate from a human donor in good health (CMV status not recorded). Some clones in this sample may be carry-over from other donors' samples.

This clonotype showed up just once. The chain carries TRBV11-2 and TRBJ2-7; 8 bases are a match to TRBD1. This CDR3 has 14 amino acids. Germline V gene data show CDR1 as SGHAT and CDR2 as FQNNGV. Trimming removed 5 bases from V and 6 bases from J; junction bases left unmatched: 9. The CDR3, as DNA: TGTGCCAGCAGCGGAACAGGGGGATCTAGCGAGCAGTACGTC. It yields the protein CASSGTGGSSEQYV.

This clonotype was observed a few times. The rearrangement joins TRBV2 to TRBJ2-1, with D maybe TRBD2 (6 bases). This CDR3 is 12 amino acids long. Germline CDR1 SNHLY, CDR2 FYNNEI. Trimming left V 7 bases short and J 10 bases short, with 14 bases between. The CDR3 DNA reads TGTGCCAGCACCGGACGGCGGGGCGAGCAGTTCTTC. Its protein is CASTGRRGEQFF. The full variable domain, in which reference TRBV2 and TRBJ2-1 provide the parts outside the CDR3, is EPEVTQTPSHQVTQMGQEVILRCVPISNHLYFYWYRQILGQKVEFLVSFYNNEISEKSEIFDDQFSVERPDGSNFTLKIRSTKLEDSAMYFCASTGRRGEQFFGPGTRLTVL.

This clonotype was detected many times. This chain joins TRBV7-9 and TRBJ1-2, with TRBD1 identical over 8 bases. The ends lost 3 bases at V and 5 bases at J; junction bases unmatched: 8. CDR3 length: 15 residues. The germline CDR1 and CDR2 sequences are SEHNR and FQNEAQ (reference sequence). The CDR3 loop reads CASSFGAGGAYGYTF. The CDR3 bases are TGTGCCAGCAGCTTTGGGGCAGGGGGCGCATATGGCTACACCTTC.

This clonotype came up many times. J is TRBJ2-3 and V is TRBV6-1; 8 bases line up with TRBD2. The CDR3 loop spans 15 amino acids. The J segment lost 4 bases and the V segment lost 2 bases, leaving 5 bases of the junction unmatched. The germline V gene encodes CDR1 MNHNS and CDR2 SASEGT. In nucleotides, the CDR3 is TGTGCCAGCAGTGAAAGGGCGGGAGGAGCAGATACGCAGTATTTT. Translated, it gives CASSERAGGADTQYF.